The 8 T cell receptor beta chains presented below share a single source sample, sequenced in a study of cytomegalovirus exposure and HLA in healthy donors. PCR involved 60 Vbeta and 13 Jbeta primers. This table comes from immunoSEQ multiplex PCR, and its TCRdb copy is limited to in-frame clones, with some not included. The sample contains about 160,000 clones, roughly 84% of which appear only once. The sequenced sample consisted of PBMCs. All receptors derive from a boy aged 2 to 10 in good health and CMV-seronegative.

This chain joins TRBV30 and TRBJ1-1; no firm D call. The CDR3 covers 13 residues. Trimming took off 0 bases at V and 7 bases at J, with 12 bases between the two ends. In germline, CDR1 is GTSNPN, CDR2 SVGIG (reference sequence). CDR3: CAWSVRSGIEAFF. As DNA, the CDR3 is TGTGCCTGGAGTGTACGGTCGGGGATTGAAGCTTTCTTT.

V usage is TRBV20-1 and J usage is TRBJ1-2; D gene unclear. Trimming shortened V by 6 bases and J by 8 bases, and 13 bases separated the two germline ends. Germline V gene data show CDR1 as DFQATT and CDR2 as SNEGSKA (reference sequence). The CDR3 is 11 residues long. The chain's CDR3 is CSAWRLKGYTF. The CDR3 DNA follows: TGCAGTGCGTGGCGGCTAAAGGGCTACACCTTC.

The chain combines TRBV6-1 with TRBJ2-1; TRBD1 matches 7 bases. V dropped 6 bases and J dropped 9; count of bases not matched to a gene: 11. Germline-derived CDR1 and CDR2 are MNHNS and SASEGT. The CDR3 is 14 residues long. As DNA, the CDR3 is TGTGCCAGCAGACCCGGGACAGCCGAGGGTGAGCAGTTCTTC. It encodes CASRPGTAEGEQFF.

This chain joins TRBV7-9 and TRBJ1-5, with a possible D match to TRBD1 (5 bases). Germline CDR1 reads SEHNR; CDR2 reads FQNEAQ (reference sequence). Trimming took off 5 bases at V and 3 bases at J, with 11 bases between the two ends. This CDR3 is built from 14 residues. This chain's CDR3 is CASSVDTSNQPQHF. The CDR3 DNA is TGTGCCAGCAGCGTGGACACCTCCAATCAGCCCCAGCATTTT. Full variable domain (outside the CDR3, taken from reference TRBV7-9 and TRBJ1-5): DTGVSQNPRHKITKRGQNVTFRCDPISEHNRLYWYRQTLGQGPEFLTYFQNEAQLEKSRLLSDRFSAERPKGSFSTLEIQRTEQGDSAMYLCASSVDTSNQPQHFGDGTRLSIL.

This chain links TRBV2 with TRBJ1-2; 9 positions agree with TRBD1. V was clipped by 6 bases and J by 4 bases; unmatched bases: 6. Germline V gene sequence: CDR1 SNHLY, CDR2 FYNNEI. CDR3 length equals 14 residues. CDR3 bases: TGTGCCAGCAGCATGGGGACAGGGACCTATGGCTACACCTTC. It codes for CASSMGTGTYGYTF.

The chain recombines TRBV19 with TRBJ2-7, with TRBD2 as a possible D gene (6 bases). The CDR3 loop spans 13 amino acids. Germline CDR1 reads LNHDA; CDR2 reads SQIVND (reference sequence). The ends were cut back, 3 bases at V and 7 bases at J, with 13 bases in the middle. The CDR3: CASSIPGVGEQYF. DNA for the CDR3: TGTGCCAGTAGTATTCCGGGAGTGGGAGAGCAGTACTTC.

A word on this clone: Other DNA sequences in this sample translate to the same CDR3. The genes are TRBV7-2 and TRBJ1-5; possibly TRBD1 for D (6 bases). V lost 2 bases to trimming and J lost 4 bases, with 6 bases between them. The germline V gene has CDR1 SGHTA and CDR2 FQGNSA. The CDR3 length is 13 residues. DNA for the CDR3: TGTGCCAGCAGCTTAAGGGGGAATCAGCCCCAGCATTTT. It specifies CASSLRGNQPQHF.

CDR3 in DNA: TGTGCCGGCGGGACGGTGATCAATCAGCCCCAGCATTTT. This gives the protein CAGGTVINQPQHF. The chain has TRBV28 and TRBJ1-5; maybe TRBD1 (5 bases). Germline CDR1 MDHEN, CDR2 SYDVKM. The CDR3 has 13 amino acids. V was clipped by 11 bases and J by 3 bases, with 14 bases between them.